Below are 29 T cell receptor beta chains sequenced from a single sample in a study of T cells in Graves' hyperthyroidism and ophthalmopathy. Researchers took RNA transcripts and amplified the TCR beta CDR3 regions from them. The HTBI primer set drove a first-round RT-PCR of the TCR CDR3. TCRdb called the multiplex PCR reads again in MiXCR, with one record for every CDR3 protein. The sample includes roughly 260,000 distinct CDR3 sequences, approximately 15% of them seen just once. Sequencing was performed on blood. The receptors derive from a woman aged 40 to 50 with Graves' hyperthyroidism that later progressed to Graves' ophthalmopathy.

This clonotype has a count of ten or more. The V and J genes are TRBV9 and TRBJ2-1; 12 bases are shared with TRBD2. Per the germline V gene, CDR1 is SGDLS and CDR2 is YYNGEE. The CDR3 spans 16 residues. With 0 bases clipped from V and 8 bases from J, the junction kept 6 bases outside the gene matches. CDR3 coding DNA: TGTGCCAGCAGCGTAGAACGGACTAGCGGGATCGATGAGCAGTTCTTC. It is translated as CASSVERTSGIDEQFF.

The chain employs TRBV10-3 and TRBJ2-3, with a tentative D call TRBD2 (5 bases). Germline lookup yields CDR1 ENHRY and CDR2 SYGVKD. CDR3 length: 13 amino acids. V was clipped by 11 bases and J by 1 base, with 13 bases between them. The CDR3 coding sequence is TGTGCCGCCCAAAGCGGAGGCACAGATACGCAGTATTTT. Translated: CAAQSGGTDTQYF.

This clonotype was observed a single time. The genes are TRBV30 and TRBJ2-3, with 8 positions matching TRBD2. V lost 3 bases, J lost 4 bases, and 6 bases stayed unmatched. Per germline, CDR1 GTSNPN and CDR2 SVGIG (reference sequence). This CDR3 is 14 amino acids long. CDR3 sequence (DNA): TGTGCCTGGAGCGGGAGGGTTATCGCAGATACGCAGTATTTT. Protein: CAWSGRVIADTQYF.

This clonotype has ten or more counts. The CDR3: CASSQADAGPRPGELFF. The CDR3 bases are TGCGCCAGCAGCCAAGCGGACGCGGGACCTCGGCCCGGGGAGCTGTTTTTT. The chain carries TRBV4-1 and TRBJ2-2; D may be TRBD2 (6 bases). V lost 1 base to trimming and J lost 6 bases, with 18 bases between them. Germline V gene lookup returns CDR1 MGHRA and CDR2 YSYEKL. The CDR3 consists of 17 residues.

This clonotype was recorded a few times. Here the CDR3 DNA reads TGTGCCAGCAGCTTGGCGCCCCACACTGAAGCTTTCTTT. It specifies CASSLAPHTEAFF. The chain is built from TRBV5-5 and TRBJ1-1; D remains ambiguous. V gave up 0 bases and J gave up 3 bases, with 6 bases separating them. The CDR3 runs 13 residues. The V gene's germline CDR1 is SGHKS and CDR2 YYEKEE (reference sequence).

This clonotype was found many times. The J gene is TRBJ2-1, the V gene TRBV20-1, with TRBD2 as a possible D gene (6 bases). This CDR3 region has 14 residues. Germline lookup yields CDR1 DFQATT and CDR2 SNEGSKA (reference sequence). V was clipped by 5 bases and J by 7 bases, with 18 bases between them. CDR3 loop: CSAAPGVGQNEQFF. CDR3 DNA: TGCAGTGCTGCCCCGGGGGTAGGGCAAAATGAGCAGTTCTTC.

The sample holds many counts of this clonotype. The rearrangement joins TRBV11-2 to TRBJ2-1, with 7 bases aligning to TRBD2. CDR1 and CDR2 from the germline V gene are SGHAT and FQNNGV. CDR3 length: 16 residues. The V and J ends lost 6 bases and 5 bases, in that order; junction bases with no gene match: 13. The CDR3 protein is CASSPGGRVRNNEQFF. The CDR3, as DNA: TGTGCCAGCAGTCCGGGAGGCAGGGTAAGGAACAATGAGCAGTTCTTC.

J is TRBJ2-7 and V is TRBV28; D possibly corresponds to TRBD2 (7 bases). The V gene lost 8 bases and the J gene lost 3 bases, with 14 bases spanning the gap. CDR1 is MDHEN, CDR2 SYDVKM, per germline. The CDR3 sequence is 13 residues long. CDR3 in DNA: TGTGCCAGCGGGAGGGGGGGGAACTACGAGCAGTACTTC. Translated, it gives CASGRGGNYEQYF.

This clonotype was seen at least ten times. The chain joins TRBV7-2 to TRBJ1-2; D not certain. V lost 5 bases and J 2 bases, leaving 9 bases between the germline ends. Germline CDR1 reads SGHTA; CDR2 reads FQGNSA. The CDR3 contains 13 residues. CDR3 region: CASSSQVNYGYTF. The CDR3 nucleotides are TGTGCCAGCAGCAGTCAGGTCAACTATGGCTACACCTTC.

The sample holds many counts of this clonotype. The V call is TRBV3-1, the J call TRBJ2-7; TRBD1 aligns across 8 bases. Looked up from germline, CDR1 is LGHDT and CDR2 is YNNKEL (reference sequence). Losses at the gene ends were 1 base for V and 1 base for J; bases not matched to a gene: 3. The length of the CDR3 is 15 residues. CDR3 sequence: CASSQGWTGSYEQYF. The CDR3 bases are TGTGCCAGCAGCCAAGGTTGGACAGGGTCCTACGAGCAGTACTTC.

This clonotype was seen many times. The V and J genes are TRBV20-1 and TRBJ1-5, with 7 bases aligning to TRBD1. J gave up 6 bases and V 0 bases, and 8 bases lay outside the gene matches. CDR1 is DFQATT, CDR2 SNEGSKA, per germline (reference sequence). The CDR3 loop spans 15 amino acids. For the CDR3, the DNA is TGCAGTGCTAGAGAAGGGGGCGGAGGTAGTCAGCCCCAGCATTTT. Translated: CSAREGGGGSQPQHF.

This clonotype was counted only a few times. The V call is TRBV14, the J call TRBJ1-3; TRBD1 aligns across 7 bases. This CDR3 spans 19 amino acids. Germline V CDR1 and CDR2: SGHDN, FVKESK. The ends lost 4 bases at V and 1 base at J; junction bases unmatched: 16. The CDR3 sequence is CASSRMTKMSGGSGNTIYF. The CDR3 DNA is TGTGCCAGCAGCCGGATGACCAAGATGTCAGGGGGTTCTGGAAACACCATATATTTT.

The CDR3 region has the DNA TGTGCCAGCTCACCACCGGGGGGGTCAGATACGCAGTATTTT. It codes for CASSPPGGSDTQYF. The chain carries TRBV18 and TRBJ2-3, with 7 bases that match TRBD2. Germline assignment: CDR1 KGHSH and CDR2 LQKENI. The CDR3 is 14 residues long. With V trimmed by 0 bases and J by 4 bases, 1 base remained unmatched.

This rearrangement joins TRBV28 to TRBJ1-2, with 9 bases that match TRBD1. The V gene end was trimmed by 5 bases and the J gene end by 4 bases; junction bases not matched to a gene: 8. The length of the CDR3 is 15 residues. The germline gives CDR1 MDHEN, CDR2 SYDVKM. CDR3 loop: CASSPTSTGGYGYTF. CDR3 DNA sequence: TGTGCCAGCAGTCCTACATCGACAGGGGGCTATGGCTACACCTTC.

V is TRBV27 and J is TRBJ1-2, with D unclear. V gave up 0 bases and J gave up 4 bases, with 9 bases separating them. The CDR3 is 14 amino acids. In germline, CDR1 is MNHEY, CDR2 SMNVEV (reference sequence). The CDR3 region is CASSLSTGTYGYTF. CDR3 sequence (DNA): TGTGCCAGCAGTTTATCAACCGGAACCTATGGCTACACCTTC.

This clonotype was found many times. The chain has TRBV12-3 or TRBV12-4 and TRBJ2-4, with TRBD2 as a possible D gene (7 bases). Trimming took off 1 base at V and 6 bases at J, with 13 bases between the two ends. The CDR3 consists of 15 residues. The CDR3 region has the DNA TGTGCCAGCAGTTTAGGAGGGGGGGCTAGAAACATTCAGTACTTC. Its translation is CASSLGGGARNIQYF.

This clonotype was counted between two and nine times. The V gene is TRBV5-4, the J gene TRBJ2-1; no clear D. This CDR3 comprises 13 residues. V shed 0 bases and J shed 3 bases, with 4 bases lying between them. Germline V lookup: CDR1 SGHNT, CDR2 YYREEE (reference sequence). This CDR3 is CASSLDGYNEQFF. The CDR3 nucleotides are TGTGCCAGCAGCTTGGACGGCTACAATGAGCAGTTCTTC.

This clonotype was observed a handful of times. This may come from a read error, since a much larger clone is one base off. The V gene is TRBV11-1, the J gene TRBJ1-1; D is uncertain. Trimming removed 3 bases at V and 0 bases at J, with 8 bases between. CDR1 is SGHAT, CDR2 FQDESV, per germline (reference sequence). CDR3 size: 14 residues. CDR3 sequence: CASSFRRMNTEAFF. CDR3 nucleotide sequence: TGTGCCAGCAGCTTCAGACGGATGAACACTGAAGCTTTCTTT.

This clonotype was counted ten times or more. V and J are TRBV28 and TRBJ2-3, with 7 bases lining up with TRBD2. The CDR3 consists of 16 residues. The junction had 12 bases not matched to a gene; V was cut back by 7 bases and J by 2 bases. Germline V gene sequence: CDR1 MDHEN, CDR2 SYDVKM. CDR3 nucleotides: TGTGCCAGCACGTTTAGAAGCGGGGCATACACAGATACGCAGTATTTT. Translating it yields CASTFRSGAYTDTQYF.

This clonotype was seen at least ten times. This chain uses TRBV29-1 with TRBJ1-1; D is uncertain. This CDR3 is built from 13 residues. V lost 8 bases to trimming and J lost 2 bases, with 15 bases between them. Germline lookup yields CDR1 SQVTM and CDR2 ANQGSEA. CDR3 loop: CSMKLVANTEAFF. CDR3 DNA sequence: TGCAGCATGAAACTTGTGGCAAACACTGAAGCTTTCTTT.

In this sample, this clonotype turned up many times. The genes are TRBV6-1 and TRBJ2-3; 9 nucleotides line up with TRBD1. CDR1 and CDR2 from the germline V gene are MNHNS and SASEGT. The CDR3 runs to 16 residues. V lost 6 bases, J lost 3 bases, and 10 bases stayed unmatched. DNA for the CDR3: TGTGCCAGCAGCCCGTACAGGGGGCGCGAAACAGATACGCAGTATTTT. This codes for CASSPYRGRETDTQYF.

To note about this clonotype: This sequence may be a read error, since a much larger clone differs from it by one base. CDR3 nucleotides: TGCGCCAGCAGCCCATACGTGACTAGCGACATCAATGAGCAGTTCTTC. Amino acid sequence: CASSPYVTSDINEQFF. The rearrangement joins TRBV5-1 to TRBJ2-1; 8 bases fit TRBD2. Germline CDR1 is SGHRS and CDR2 is YFSETQ. The CDR3 extends over 16 amino acids. J was trimmed by 6 bases and V by 4 bases; bases with no gene match: 12. Full variable domain (missing parts from reference TRBV5-1 and TRBJ2-1): KAGVTQTPRYLIKTRGQQVTLSCSPISGHRSVSWYQQTPGQGLQFLFEYFSETQRNKGNFPGRFSGRQFSNSRSEMNVSTLELGDSALYLCASSPYVTSDINEQFFGPGTRLTVL.

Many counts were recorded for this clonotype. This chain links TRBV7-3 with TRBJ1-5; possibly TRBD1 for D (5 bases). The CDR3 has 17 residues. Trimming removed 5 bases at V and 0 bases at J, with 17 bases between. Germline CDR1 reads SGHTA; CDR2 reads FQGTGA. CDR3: CASSGPLGPHSNQPQHF. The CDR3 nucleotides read TGTGCCAGCAGCGGTCCCCTGGGGCCTCATAGCAATCAGCCCCAGCATTTT.

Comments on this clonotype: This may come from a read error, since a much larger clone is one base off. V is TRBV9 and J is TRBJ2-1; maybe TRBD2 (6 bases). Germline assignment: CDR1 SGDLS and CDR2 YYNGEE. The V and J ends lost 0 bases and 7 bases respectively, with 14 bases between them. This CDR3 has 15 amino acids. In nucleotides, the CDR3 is TGTGCCAGCAGCGTAGGGGGACTCCTAGGGAATGAGCAGTTCTTC. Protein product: CASSVGGLLGNEQFF.

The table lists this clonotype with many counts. Here the CDR3 DNA reads TGCGCCAGCAGCTTGCTGCCACAAAGCGACGAGCAGTACTTC. Encoded protein: CASSLLPQSDEQYF. The chain uses TRBV5-1 and TRBJ2-7; no clear D gene. From germline, CDR1 is SGHRS and CDR2 YFSETQ. CDR3 size: 14 residues. Between the trimmed V and J ends, which lost 1 base and 5 bases, there was a span of 13 bases.

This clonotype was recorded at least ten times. The CDR3 spells CATSRPGGVRNEQFF. The DNA for the CDR3 is TGTGCCACCAGCCGCCCGGGGGGGGTAAGGAATGAGCAGTTCTTC. The V gene is TRBV15, the J gene TRBJ2-1; 8 bases are shared with TRBD2. The CDR3 runs to 15 residues. The germline CDR1 and CDR2 sequences are LNHNV and YYDKDF (reference sequence). The V segment lost 5 bases and the J segment 7 bases; nucleotides outside the gene matches: 10.

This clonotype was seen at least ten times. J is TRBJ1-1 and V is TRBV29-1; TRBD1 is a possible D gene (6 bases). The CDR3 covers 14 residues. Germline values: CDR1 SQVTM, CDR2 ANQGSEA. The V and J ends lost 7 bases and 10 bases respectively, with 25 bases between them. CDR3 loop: CSATYWGQGERAFF. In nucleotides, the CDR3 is TGCAGCGCGACCTATTGGGGGCAGGGCGAAAGAGCTTTCTTT. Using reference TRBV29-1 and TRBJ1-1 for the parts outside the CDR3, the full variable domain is SAVISQKPSRDICQRGTSLTIQCQVDSQVTMMFWYRQQPGQSLTLIATANQGSEATYESGFVIDKFPISRPNLTFSTLTVSNMSPEDSSIYLCSATYWGQGERAFFGQGTRLTVV.

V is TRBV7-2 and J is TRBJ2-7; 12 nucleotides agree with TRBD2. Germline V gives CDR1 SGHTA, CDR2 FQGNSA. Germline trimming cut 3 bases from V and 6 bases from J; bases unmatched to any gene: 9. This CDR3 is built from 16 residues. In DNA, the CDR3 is TGTGCCAGCAGCTTTAAACTAGCGGGAGGTTGGGCCGAGCAGTACTTC. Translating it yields CASSFKLAGGWAEQYF.

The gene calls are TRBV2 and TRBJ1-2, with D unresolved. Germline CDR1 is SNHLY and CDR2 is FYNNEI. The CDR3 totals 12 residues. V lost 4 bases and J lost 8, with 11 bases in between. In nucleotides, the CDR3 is TGTGCCAGCAGTGTGAAAGGGAGCGGCTACACCTTC. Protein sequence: CASSVKGSGYTF. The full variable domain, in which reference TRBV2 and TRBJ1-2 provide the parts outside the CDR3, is EPEVTQTPSHQVTQMGQEVILRCVPISNHLYFYWYRQILGQKVEFLVSFYNNEISEKSEIFDDQFSVERPDGSNFTLKIRSTKLEDSAMYFCASSVKGSGYTFGSGTRLTVV.